This T cell receptor (beta chain) was sequenced during a study of blood T cell repertoires in COVID-19. Looking at the study overall: The United States, Italy and Spain provided the acute and convalescent COVID-19 samples. In each case, the material was cDNA or gDNA derived from T cells, B-cell-depleted T cells, or PBMCs.

TCRdb's copy holds only in-frame clones and misses some; the assay was immunoSEQ multiplex PCR. The data contain about 200,000 clones, 84% of them singletons. CDR3 length: 15 residues. Germline V lookup: CDR1 MNHEY, CDR2 SMNVEV (reference sequence). J lost 5 bases, V lost 4 bases, and 6 bases had no gene match. This TCR was recovered from a human donor in a cohort sampled during active COVID-19. The V gene is TRBV27, the J gene TRBJ2-7; 12 bases match TRBD2. Sequences were obtained from peripheral blood. The CDR3 loop reads CASSSGLAGWHEQYF. The DNA of the CDR3 is TGTGCCAGCAGTTCCGGACTAGCGGGATGGCACGAGCAGTACTTC.